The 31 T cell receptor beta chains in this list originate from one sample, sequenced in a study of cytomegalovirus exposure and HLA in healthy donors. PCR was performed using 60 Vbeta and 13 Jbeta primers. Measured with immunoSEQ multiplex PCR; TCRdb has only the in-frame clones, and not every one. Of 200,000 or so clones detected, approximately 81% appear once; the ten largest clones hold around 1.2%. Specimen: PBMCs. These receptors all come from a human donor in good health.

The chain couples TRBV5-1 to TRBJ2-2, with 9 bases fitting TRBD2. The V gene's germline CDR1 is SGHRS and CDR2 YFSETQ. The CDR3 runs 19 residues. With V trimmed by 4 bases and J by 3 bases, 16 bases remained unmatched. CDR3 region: CASSPPRGAGGPYTGELFF. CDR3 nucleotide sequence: TGCGCCAGCAGCCCCCCGCGGGGTGCGGGAGGGCCGTACACCGGGGAGCTGTTTTTT.

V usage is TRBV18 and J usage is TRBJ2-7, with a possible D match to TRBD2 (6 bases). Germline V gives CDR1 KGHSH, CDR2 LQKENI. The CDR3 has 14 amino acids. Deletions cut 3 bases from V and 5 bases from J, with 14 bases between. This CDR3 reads CASSPSSATHEQYF. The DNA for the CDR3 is TGTGCCAGCTCACCCTCTAGCGCCACCCACGAGCAGTACTTC. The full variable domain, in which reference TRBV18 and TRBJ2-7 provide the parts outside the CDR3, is NAGVMQNPRHLVRRRGQEARLRCSPMKGHSHVYWYRQLPEEGLKFMVYLQKENIIDESGMPKERFSAEFPKEGPSILRIQQVVRGDSAAYFCASSPSSATHEQYFGPGTRLTVT.

The CDR3 here is CASSSWQEAFF. The CDR3 coding sequence is TGTGCCAGCAGCTCGTGGCAGGAAGCTTTCTTT. The V gene is TRBV11-2, the J gene TRBJ1-1; D unclear. Per the germline V gene, CDR1 is SGHAT and CDR2 is FQNNGV. Trimming removed 4 bases from V and 8 bases from J, with 8 bases in between. This CDR3 comprises 11 residues.

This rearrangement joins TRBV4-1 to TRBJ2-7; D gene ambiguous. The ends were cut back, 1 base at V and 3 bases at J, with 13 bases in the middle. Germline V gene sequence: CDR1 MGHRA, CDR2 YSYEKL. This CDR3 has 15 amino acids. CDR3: CASSQAASSGYEQYF. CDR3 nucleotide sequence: TGCGCCAGCAGCCAAGCAGCCTCCTCAGGCTACGAGCAGTACTTC.

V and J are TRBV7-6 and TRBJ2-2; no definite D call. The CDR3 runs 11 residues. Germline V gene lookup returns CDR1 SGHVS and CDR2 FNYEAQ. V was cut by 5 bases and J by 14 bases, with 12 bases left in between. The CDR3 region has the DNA TGTGCCAGCAGCCTAGGATCAGAACTGTTTTTT. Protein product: CASSLGSELFF.

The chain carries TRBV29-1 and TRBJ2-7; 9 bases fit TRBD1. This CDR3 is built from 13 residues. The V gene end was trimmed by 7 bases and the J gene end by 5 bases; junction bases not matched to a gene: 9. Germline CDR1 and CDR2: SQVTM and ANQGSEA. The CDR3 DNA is TGCAGCGAGTTGGACAGGGGAAGGAACGAGCAGTACTTC. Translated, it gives CSELDRGRNEQYF.

The CDR3 nucleotides read TGCGCCAGCAGTTACGACAGGGGTGGTACTGAAGCTTTCTTT. This gives the protein CASSYDRGGTEAFF. The chain is built from TRBV10-1 and TRBJ1-1; 8 nucleotides agree with TRBD1. In germline, CDR1 is WNHNN, CDR2 SYGVQD (reference sequence). After removal of 5 bases from V and 5 bases from J, the junction contained 7 bases not matched to a gene. The CDR3 extends over 14 amino acids.

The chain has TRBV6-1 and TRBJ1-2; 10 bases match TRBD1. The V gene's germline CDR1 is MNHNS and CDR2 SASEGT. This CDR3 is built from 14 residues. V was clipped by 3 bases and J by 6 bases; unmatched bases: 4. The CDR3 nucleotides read TGTGCCAGCAGTGAGGGACAGGGGATCCATGGCTACACCTTC. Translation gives CASSEGQGIHGYTF.

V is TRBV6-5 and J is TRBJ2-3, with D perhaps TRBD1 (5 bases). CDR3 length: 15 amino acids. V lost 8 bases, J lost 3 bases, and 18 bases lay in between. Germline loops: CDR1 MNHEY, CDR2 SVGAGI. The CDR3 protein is CASRPLLKGTDTQYF. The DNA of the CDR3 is TGTGCCAGCCGTCCACTTCTTAAGGGGACAGATACGCAGTATTTT.

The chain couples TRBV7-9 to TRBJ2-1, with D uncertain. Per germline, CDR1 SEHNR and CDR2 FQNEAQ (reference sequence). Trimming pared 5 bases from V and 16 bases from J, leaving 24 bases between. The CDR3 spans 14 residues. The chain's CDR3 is CASSPNNWSQAPFF. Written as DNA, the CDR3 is TGTGCCAGCAGCCCCAATAACTGGTCCCAGGCCCCTTTCTTC.

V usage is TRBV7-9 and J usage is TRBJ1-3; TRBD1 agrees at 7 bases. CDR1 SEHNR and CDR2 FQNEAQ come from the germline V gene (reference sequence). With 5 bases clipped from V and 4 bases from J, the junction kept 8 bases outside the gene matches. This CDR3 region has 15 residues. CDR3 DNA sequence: TGTGCCAGCAGCCCACCGGGACAGAGAGGAAACACCATATATTTT. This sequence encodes CASSPPGQRGNTIYF.

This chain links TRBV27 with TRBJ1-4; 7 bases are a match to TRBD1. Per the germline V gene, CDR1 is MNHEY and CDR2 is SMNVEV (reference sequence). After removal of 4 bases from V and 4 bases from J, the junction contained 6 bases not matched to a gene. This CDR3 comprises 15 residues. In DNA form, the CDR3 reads TGTGCCAGCAGTTCTCGACAGGGATATAATGAAAAACTGTTTTTT. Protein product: CASSSRQGYNEKLFF.

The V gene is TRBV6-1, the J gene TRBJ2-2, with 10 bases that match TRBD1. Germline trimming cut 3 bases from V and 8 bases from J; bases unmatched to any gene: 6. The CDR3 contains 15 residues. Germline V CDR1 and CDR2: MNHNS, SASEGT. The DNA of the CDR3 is TGTGCCAGCAGTGATCGACAGGGGGCGCGAGGGGAGCTGTTTTTT. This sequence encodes CASSDRQGARGELFF.

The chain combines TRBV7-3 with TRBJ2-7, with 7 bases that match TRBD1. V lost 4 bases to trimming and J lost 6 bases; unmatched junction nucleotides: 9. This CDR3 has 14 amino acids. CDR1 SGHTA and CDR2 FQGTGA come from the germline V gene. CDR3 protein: CASSSQTGSGEQYF. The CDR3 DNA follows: TGTGCCAGCAGCTCGCAGACAGGGTCGGGCGAGCAGTACTTC.

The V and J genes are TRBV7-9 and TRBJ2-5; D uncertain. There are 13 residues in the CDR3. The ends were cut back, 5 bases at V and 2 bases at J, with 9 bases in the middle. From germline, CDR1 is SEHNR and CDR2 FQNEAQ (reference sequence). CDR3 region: CASSRPGQETQYF. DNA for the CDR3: TGTGCCAGCAGCCGTCCCGGTCAAGAGACCCAGTACTTC.

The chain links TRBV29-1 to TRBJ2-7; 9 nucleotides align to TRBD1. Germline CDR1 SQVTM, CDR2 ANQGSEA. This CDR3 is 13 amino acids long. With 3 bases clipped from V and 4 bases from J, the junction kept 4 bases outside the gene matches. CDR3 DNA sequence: TGCAGCGTTGAGGGACAGGGATGGTACGAGCAGTACTTC. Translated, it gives CSVEGQGWYEQYF.

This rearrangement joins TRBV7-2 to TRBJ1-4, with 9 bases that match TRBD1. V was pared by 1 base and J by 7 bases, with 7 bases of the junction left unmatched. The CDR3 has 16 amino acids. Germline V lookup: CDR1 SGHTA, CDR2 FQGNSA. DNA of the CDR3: TGTGCCAGCAGCTTAGTAGGACAGGGGTTTGTTGAAAAACTGTTTTTT. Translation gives CASSLVGQGFVEKLFF. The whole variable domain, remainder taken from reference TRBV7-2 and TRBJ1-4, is GAGVSQSPSNKVTEKGKDVELRCDPISGHTALYWYRQSLGQGLEFLIYFQGNSAPDKSGLPSDRFSAERTGGSVSTLTIQRTQQEDSAVYLCASSLVGQGFVEKLFFGSGTQLSVL.

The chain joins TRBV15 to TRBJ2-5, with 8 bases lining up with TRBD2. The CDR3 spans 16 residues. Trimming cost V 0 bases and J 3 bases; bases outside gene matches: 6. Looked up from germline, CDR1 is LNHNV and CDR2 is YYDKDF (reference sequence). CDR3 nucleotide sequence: TGTGCCACCAGCAGAGAACCGGGAGGGGGGGAAGAGACCCAGTACTTC. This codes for CATSREPGGGEETQYF.

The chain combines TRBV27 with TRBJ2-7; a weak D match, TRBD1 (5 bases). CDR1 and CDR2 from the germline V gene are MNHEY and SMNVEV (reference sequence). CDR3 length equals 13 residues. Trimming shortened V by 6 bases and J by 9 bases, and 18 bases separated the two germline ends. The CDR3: CASRQGASPWQYF. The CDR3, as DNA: TGTGCCAGCAGGCAAGGGGCAAGTCCGTGGCAGTACTTC.

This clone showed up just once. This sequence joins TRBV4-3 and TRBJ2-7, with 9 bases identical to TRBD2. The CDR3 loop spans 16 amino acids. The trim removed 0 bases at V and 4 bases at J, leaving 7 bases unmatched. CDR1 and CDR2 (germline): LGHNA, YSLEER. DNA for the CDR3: TGCGCCAGCAGCCAAGATCTAGCGGGGACGATTTACGAGCAGTACTTC. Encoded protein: CASSQDLAGTIYEQYF.

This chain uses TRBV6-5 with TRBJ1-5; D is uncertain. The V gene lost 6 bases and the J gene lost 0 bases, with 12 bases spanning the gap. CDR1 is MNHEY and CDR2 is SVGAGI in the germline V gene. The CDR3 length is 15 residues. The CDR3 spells CASSLNGFSNQPQHF. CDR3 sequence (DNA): TGTGCCAGCAGCTTAAACGGTTTTAGCAATCAGCCCCAGCATTTT.

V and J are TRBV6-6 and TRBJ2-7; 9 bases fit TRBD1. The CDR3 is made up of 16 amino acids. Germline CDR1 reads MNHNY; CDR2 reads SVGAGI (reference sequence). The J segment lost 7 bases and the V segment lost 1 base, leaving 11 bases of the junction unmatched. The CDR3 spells CASSYFRTGVMGEQYF. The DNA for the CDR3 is TGTGCCAGCAGTTACTTCCGGACAGGGGTAATGGGGGAGCAGTACTTC.

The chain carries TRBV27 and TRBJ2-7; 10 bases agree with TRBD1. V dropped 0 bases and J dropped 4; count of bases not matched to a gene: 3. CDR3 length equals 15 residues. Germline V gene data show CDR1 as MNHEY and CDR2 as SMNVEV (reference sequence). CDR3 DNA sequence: TGTGCCAGCAGTTTATCCGGGACAGGGGTGTACGAGCAGTACTTC. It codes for CASSLSGTGVYEQYF.

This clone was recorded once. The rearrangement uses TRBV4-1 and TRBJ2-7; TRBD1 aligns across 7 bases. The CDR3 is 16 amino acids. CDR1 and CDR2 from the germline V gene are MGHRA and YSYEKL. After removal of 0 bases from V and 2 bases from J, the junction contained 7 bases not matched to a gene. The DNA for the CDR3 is TGCGCCAGCAGCCAAGAATCCACAGGGGACCCCTACGAGCAGTACTTC. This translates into CASSQESTGDPYEQYF.

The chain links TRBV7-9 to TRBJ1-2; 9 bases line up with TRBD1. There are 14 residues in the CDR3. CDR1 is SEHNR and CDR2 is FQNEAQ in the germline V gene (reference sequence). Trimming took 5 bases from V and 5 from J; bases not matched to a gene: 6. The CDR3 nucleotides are TGTGCCAGCAGCGTGCGGGACAGGGTTTATGGCTACACCTTC. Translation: CASSVRDRVYGYTF. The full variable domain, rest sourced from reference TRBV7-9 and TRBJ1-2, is DTGVSQNPRHKITKRGQNVTFRCDPISEHNRLYWYRQTLGQGPEFLTYFQNEAQLEKSRLLSDRFSAERPKGSFSTLEIQRTEQGDSAMYLCASSVRDRVYGYTFGSGTRLTVV.

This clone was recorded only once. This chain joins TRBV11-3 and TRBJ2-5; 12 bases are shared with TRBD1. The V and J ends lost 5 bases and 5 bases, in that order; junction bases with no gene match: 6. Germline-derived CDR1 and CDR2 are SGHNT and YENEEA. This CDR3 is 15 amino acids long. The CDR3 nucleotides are TGTGCCAGCAGCACAGGGACAGGGGGCTGGGAGACCCAGTACTTC. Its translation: CASSTGTGGWETQYF.

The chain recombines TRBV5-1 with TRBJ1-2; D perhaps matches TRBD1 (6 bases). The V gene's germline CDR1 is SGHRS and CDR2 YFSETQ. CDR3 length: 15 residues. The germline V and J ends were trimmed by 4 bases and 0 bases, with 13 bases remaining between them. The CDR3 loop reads CASSTLGQSNYGYTF. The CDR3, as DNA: TGCGCCAGCAGCACCTTAGGACAGTCTAACTATGGCTACACCTTC.

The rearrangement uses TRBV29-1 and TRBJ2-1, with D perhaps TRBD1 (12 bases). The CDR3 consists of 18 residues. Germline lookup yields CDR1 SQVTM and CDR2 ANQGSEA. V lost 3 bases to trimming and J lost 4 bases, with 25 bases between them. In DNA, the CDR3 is TGCAGCGTTGAGGGACAGGGGGCCAGGACTAGCGGGTACAATGAGCAGTTCTTC. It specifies CSVEGQGARTSGYNEQFF.

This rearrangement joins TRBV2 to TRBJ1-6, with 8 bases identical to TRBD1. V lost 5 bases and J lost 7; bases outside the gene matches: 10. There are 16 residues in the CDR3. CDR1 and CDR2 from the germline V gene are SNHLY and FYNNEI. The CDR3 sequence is CASSTSGTGWNSPLHF. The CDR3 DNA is TGTGCCAGCAGTACCTCCGGGACAGGCTGGAATTCACCCCTCCACTTT.

The CDR3 spells CASSDRVRLNTEAFF. The CDR3 nucleotides read TGTGCCAGCAGTGACAGGGTCAGATTGAACACTGAAGCTTTCTTT. The chain recombines TRBV6-1 with TRBJ1-1; D is possibly TRBD1 (5 bases). The CDR3 has 15 amino acids. Trimming pared 3 bases from V and 0 bases from J, leaving 11 bases between. Germline-derived CDR1 and CDR2 are MNHNS and SASEGT.

CDR3 nucleotide sequence: TGTGCCACCAGCAGTCGGACTAGCGGGACAGAGACCCAGTACTTC. Protein product: CATSSRTSGTETQYF. This chain links TRBV15 with TRBJ2-5, with 12 bases that match TRBD2. Germline loops: CDR1 LNHNV, CDR2 YYDKDF (reference sequence). The CDR3 runs 15 residues. The trim removed 3 bases at V and 4 bases at J, leaving 3 bases unmatched. The full variable domain, completed using reference TRBV15 and TRBJ2-5, is DAMVIQNPRYQVTQFGKPVTLSCSQTLNHNVMYWYQQKSSQAPKLLFHYYDKDFNNEADTPDNFQSRRPNTSFCFLDIRSPGLGDTAMYLCATSSRTSGTETQYFGPGTRLLVL.